The following is a TCR beta chain sequence with its context. The antigen remains undetermined. One junction end disagrees with the germline gene, perhaps due to a read error. CDR3 length: 16 amino acids. Germline assignment: CDR1 DFQATT and CDR2 SNEGSKA (reference sequence). The data are from a study of T-cell reconstitution after alpha-beta-depleted transplantation in children. Overall study results and limits: Reported findings indicate that, about two months after transplant, alpha-beta T cells came from several hundred expanded clones, which were derived from non-depleted graft cells. Fresh T-cell production supplied most of the T-cell counts and diversity seen one year after transplant.

This sample's TCRbeta library carried unique molecular identifier barcodes. TCRdb processed the PCR reads anew with MiXCR; each CDR3 protein has one entry. This table has approximately 500,000 distinct CDR3 sequences, 27% appearing once. V gene TRBV20-1 combines with J gene TRBJ2-7, with 11 positions matching TRBD2. This TCR derives from a boy under two years old with Wiskott-Aldrich syndrome, due to receive a stem cell transplant. Here the sequenced sample was PBMCs, taken before TCRalphabeta/CD19-depleted stem cell transplant. The CDR3, as DNA: TGCTGTGCTAGAGATCGCGCTAGCGGGGGGTCCTACGAGCAGTACTTC. This translates into CCARDRASGGSYEQYF.